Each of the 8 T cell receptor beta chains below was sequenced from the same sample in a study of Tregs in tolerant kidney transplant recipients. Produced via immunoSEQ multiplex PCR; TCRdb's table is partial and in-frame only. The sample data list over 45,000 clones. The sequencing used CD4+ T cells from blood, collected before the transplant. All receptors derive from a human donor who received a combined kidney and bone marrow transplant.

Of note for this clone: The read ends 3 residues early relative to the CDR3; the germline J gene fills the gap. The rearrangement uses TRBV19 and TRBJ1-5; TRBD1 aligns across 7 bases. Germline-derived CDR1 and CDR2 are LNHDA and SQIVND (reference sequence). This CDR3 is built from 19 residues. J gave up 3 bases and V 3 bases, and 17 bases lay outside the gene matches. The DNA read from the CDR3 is TGTGCCAGTAGTATGGCGGGACAGTTGGTGGGGGGACACAATCAGCCC. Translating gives CASSMAGQLVGGHNQP. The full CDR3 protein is CASSMAGQLVGGHNQPQHF. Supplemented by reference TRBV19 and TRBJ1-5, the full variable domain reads DGGITQSPKYLFRKEGQNVTLSCEQNLNHDAMYWYRQDPGQGLRLIYYSQIVNDFQKGDIAEGYSVSREKKESFPLTVTSAQKNPTAFYLCASSMAGQLVGGHNQPQHFGDGTRLSIL.

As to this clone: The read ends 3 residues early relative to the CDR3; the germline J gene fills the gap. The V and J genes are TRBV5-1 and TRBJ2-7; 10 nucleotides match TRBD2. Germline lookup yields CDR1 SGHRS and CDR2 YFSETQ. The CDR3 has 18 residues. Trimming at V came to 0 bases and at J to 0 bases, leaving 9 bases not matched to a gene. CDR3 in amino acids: CASSLDSGRPGSSYEQYF. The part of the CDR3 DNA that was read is TGCGCCAGCAGCTTGGATAGCGGGAGGCCAGGAAGCTCCTACGAG. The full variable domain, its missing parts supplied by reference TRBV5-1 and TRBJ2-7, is KAGVTQTPRYLIKTRGQQVTLSCSPISGHRSVSWYQQTPGQGLQFLFEYFSETQRNKGNFPGRFSGRQFSNSRSEMNVSTLELGDSALYLCASSLDSGRPGSSYEQYFGPGTRLTVT.

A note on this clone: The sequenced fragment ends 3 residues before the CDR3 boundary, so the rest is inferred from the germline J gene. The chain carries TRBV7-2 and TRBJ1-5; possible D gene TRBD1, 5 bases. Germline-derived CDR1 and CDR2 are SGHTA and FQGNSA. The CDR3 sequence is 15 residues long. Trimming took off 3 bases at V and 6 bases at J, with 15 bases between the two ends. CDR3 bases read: TGTGCCAGCAGCTTGCAACGGGGGGACGGTCAGCCC. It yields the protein CASSLQRGDGQP. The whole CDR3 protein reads CASSLQRGDGQPQHF.

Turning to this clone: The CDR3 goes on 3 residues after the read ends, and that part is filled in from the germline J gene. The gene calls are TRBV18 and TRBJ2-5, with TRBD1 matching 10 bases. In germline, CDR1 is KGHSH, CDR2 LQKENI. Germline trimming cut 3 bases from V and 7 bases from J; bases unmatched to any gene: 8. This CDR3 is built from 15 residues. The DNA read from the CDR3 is TGTGCCAGCTCACCTGCGGGACAGGGGTACCGGACC. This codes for CASSPAGQGYRT. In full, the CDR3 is CASSPAGQGYRTQYF.

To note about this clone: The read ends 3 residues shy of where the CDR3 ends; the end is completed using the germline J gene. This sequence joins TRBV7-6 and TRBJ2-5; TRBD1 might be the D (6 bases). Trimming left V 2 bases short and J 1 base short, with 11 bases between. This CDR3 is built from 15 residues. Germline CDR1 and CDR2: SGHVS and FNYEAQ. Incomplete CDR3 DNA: TGTGCCAGCAGCTTAACGGGACATCTCCAAGAGACC. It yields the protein CASSLTGHLQET. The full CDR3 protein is CASSLTGHLQETQYF.

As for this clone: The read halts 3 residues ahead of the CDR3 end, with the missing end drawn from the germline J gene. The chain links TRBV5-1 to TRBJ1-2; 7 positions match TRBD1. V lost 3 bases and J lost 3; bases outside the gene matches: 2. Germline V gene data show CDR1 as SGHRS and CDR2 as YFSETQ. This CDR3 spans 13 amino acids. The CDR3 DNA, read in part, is TGCGCCAGCAGCTACGGGACAGACTATGGC. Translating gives CASSYGTDYG. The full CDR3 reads CASSYGTDYGYTF.

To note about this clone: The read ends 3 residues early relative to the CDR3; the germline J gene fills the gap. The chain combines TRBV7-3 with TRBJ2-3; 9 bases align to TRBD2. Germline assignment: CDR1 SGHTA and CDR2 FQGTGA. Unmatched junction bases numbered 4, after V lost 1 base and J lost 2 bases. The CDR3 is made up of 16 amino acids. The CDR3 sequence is CASSLSPSGNTDTQYF. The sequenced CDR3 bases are TGTGCCAGCAGCTTAAGCCCTAGCGGGAACACAGATACG. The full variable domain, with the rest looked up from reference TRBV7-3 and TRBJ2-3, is GAGVSQTPSNKVTEKGKYVELRCDPISGHTALYWYRQSLGQGPEFLIYFQGTGAADDSGLPNDRFFAVRPEGSVSTLKIQRTERGDSAVYLCASSLSPSGNTDTQYFGPGTRLTVL.

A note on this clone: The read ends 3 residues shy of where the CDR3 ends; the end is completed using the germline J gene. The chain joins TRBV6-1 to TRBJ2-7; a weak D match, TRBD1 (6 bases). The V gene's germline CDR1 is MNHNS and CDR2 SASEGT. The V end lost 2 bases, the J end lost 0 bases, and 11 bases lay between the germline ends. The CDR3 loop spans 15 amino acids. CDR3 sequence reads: CASSESTGSSYEQYF. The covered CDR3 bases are TGTGCCAGCAGTGAAAGTACAGGGAGCTCCTACGAG.